A single sample gave rise to the 25 T cell receptor beta chains below, sequenced in a study of cytotoxic CD8 clonotypes in ibrutinib-treated CLL. The repertoire was sequenced with immunoSEQ multiplex PCR; TCRdb's copy has only in-frame clones and lacks some. The table has some 140,000 clones, approximately 90% seen once. The sequencing here drew on PBMCs, taken after 12 months of ibrutinib treatment. These receptors originate from a human donor with chronic lymphocytic leukemia.

The chain combines TRBV11-3 with TRBJ2-7, with 12 bases that match TRBD2. From germline, CDR1 is SGHNT and CDR2 YENEEA. CDR3 size: 16 residues. V gave up 0 bases and J gave up 4 bases; unmatched junction bases: 4. The CDR3 DNA reads as TGTGCCAGCAGCTTAGATAGCACTAGCGGGAGGTACGAGCAGTACTTC. It specifies CASSLDSTSGRYEQYF.

The chain combines TRBV9 with TRBJ2-1; TRBD2 is a possible D gene (5 bases). The CDR3 totals 16 residues. Trimming left V 4 bases short and J 7 bases short, with 21 bases between. The V gene's germline CDR1 is SGDLS and CDR2 YYNGEE. The CDR3 region has the DNA TGTGCCAGCAGCTCTAGGAAAGGCCGGCCGGGGAATGAGCAGTTCTTC. Protein: CASSSRKGRPGNEQFF.

The chain uses TRBV19 and TRBJ1-5; 7 bases line up with TRBD1. V dropped 5 bases and J dropped 4; count of bases not matched to a gene: 5. Germline-derived CDR1 and CDR2 are LNHDA and SQIVND (reference sequence). This CDR3 comprises 14 residues. The chain's CDR3 is CASSHPQGNQPQHF. The CDR3 DNA reads as TGTGCCAGTAGTCACCCACAGGGGAATCAGCCCCAGCATTTT.

V gene TRBV7-3 combines with J gene TRBJ1-1; the D gene is possibly TRBD1 (6 bases). There are 15 residues in the CDR3. CDR1 SGHTA and CDR2 FQGTGA come from the germline V gene. Trimming pared 2 bases from V and 1 base from J, leaving 11 bases between. The CDR3 DNA follows: TGTGCCAGCAGCTTATCGTCAGGGGCGAACACTGAAGCTTTCTTT. This translates into CASSLSSGANTEAFF.

The chain carries TRBV7-2 and TRBJ1-1; tentatively, D is TRBD1 (5 bases). There are 13 residues in the CDR3. Between the trimmed V and J ends, which lost 5 bases and 3 bases, there was a span of 10 bases. Germline CDR1 is SGHTA and CDR2 is FQGNSA. The CDR3 here is CASSPGGDTEAFF. The CDR3 nucleotides are TGTGCCAGCAGCCCCGGGGGGGACACTGAAGCTTTCTTT.

The rearrangement links TRBV27 to TRBJ2-7; TRBD2 matches 10 bases. Germline lookup yields CDR1 MNHEY and CDR2 SMNVEV (reference sequence). After removal of 8 bases from V and 3 bases from J, the junction contained 10 bases not matched to a gene. This CDR3 region has 15 residues. This CDR3 is CASRYRLAGVYEQYF. The CDR3 nucleotides are TGTGCCAGCCGCTATAGACTAGCGGGTGTCTACGAGCAGTACTTC.

This rearrangement joins TRBV27 to TRBJ2-3; the D is unclear. Trimming pared 5 bases from V and 1 base from J, leaving 4 bases between. This CDR3 contains 12 residues. Germline CDR1 reads MNHEY; CDR2 reads SMNVEV (reference sequence). CDR3 sequence: CASSARTDTQYF. The DNA for the CDR3 is TGTGCCAGCAGTGCACGCACAGATACGCAGTATTTT.

The chain uses TRBV27 and TRBJ2-7, with 7 bases matching TRBD2. From germline, CDR1 is MNHEY and CDR2 SMNVEV (reference sequence). V shed 10 bases, J shed 4 bases, and the junction held 16 bases outside the gene matches. This CDR3 has 15 amino acids. The chain's CDR3 is CATSVWGGGGYEQYF. Written as DNA, the CDR3 is TGTGCCACCTCAGTGTGGGGGGGAGGTGGGTACGAGCAGTACTTC.

A few counts support this clone. The chain carries TRBV19 and TRBJ2-2, with 9 nucleotides matching TRBD1. The CDR3 runs 14 residues. Germline V lookup: CDR1 LNHDA, CDR2 SQIVND (reference sequence). V lost 5 bases and J lost 5; bases outside the gene matches: 3. The CDR3 region has the DNA TGTGCCAGTAGTGTTGGACAGGGGACCGGGGAGCTGTTTTTT. Encoded protein: CASSVGQGTGELFF.

This clone was seen just once. V is TRBV7-9 and J is TRBJ2-7; TRBD2 is a possible D gene (6 bases). Looked up from germline, CDR1 is SEHNR and CDR2 is FQNEAQ (reference sequence). Between the trimmed V and J ends, which lost 7 bases and 3 bases, there was a span of 13 bases. CDR3 size: 13 residues. The CDR3 coding sequence is TGTGCCAGCAACGTGCGGGGCGTCTACGAGCAGTACTTC. It codes for CASNVRGVYEQYF.

CDR3 region: CASNHMSSGQGGSDTQYF. As DNA, the CDR3 is TGTGCCAGTAACCACATGAGTTCCGGACAGGGGGGGTCAGATACGCAGTATTTT. This chain uses TRBV19 with TRBJ2-3; 10 bases are a match to TRBD1. In germline, CDR1 is LNHDA, CDR2 SQIVND (reference sequence). V lost 7 bases, J lost 4 bases, and 17 bases stayed unmatched. The CDR3 length is 18 residues.

V is TRBV15 and J is TRBJ2-1; 7 bases line up with TRBD1. The CDR3 extends over 16 amino acids. Germline values: CDR1 LNHNV, CDR2 YYDKDF (reference sequence). The J segment lost 4 bases and the V segment lost 2 bases, leaving 8 bases of the junction unmatched. Here the CDR3 DNA reads TGTGCCACCAGCAGAATTACGGGACAGTATTACAATGAGCAGTTCTTC. This sequence encodes CATSRITGQYYNEQFF.

The CDR3 is CASSPRTGNEKLFF. The CDR3 DNA reads as TGTGCCAGCAGCCCTAGGACGGGTAATGAAAAACTGTTTTTT. The chain couples TRBV9 to TRBJ1-4; D gene ambiguous. This CDR3 contains 14 residues. The germline CDR1 and CDR2 sequences are SGDLS and YYNGEE. The V end lost 4 bases, the J end lost 4 bases, and 11 bases lay between the germline ends.

V gene TRBV11-3 combines with J gene TRBJ2-3; D possibly corresponds to TRBD1 (6 bases). V was cut by 1 base and J by 10 bases, with 12 bases left in between. The CDR3 extends over 13 amino acids. Per germline, CDR1 SGHNT and CDR2 YENEEA. CDR3 coding DNA: TGTGCCAGCAGCTTAGGTCCGACAGGCGCGCAGTATTTT. Translated, it gives CASSLGPTGAQYF.

The V call is TRBV28, the J call TRBJ1-2, with TRBD1 as a possible D gene (5 bases). Trimming took off 7 bases at V and 2 bases at J, with 8 bases between the two ends. The CDR3 is 12 amino acids. Germline assignment: CDR1 MDHEN and CDR2 SYDVKM. CDR3 nucleotides: TGTGCCAGCAATTCAGGGAACTATGGCTACACCTTC. Translation gives CASNSGNYGYTF.

The chain uses TRBV29-1 and TRBJ2-5; 9 bases align to TRBD1. Germline loops: CDR1 SQVTM, CDR2 ANQGSEA. The CDR3 has 13 amino acids. The V and J ends lost 2 bases and 7 bases, in that order; junction bases with no gene match: 5. The DNA for the CDR3 is TGCAGCGTTGAACAGGACAGGGGAGGGACCCAGTACTTC. It codes for CSVEQDRGGTQYF.

This clone was observed a single time. The chain employs TRBV4-1 and TRBJ1-1; D might be TRBD1 (5 bases). Germline CDR1 MGHRA, CDR2 YSYEKL. The CDR3 covers 17 residues. Trimming shortened V by 0 bases and J by 0 bases, and 14 bases separated the two germline ends. The CDR3 region is CASSQDERGVMNTEAFF. The CDR3 bases are TGCGCCAGCAGCCAAGATGAAAGGGGCGTCATGAACACTGAAGCTTTCTTT.

V gene TRBV15 combines with J gene TRBJ2-5; D could derive from TRBD1 or TRBD2 (5 bases each). Germline lookup yields CDR1 LNHNV and CDR2 YYDKDF (reference sequence). The CDR3 runs to 15 residues. The germline V and J ends were trimmed by 0 bases and 3 bases, with 11 bases remaining between them. CDR3 DNA: TGTGCCACCAGCAGAGATCGGGGACCCGAAGAGACCCAGTACTTC. Protein product: CATSRDRGPEETQYF.

The gene calls are TRBV11-2 and TRBJ2-7, with D possibly being TRBD1 (5 bases). CDR1 SGHAT and CDR2 FQNNGV come from the germline V gene. V lost 0 bases and J lost 4, with 10 bases in between. This CDR3 is 14 amino acids long. CDR3: CASSLDVRVYEQYF. For the CDR3, the DNA is TGTGCCAGCAGCTTAGATGTCAGGGTGTACGAGCAGTACTTC.

This clone appeared a few times. The rearrangement links TRBV5-1 to TRBJ2-3; 9 nucleotides agree with TRBD2. V lost 4 bases and J lost 5; bases outside the gene matches: 8. The CDR3 is 15 residues long. The germline CDR1 and CDR2 sequences are SGHRS and YFSETQ. The DNA of the CDR3 is TGCGCCAGCAGCCGTAGCGGGAGCTCTGGAGATACGCAGTATTTT. Translated, it gives CASSRSGSSGDTQYF.

CDR3 residues: CASSLRQGDYGYTF. As DNA, the CDR3 is TGTGCCAGCAGCTTAAGGCAGGGGGACTATGGCTACACCTTC. The chain carries TRBV11-2 and TRBJ1-2, with TRBD1 matching 7 bases. J lost 3 bases, V lost 2 bases, and 3 bases had no gene match. The length of the CDR3 is 14 residues. Germline-derived CDR1 and CDR2 are SGHAT and FQNNGV. The full variable domain, in which reference TRBV11-2 and TRBJ1-2 provide the parts outside the CDR3, is EAGVAQSPRYKIIEKRQSVAFWCNPISGHATLYWYQQILGQGPKLLIQFQNNGVVDDSQLPKDRFSAERLKGVDSTLKIQPAKLEDSAVYLCASSLRQGDYGYTFGSGTRLTVV.

The rearrangement links TRBV5-1 to TRBJ1-1; 9 positions agree with TRBD1. V was clipped by 5 bases and J by 3 bases; unmatched bases: 2. The CDR3 is 13 amino acids. From germline, CDR1 is SGHRS and CDR2 YFSETQ. The CDR3 region is CASSGTGYTEAFF. CDR3 bases: TGCGCCAGCAGTGGGACAGGGTACACTGAAGCTTTCTTT.

In this sample, this clone turned up a few times. This chain uses TRBV19 with TRBJ1-5, with a tentative D call TRBD1 (5 bases). Trimming took 3 bases from V and 5 from J, leaving 11 bases between them. The CDR3 spans 14 residues. CDR1 is LNHDA and CDR2 is SQIVND in the germline V gene (reference sequence). The CDR3 bases are TGTGCCAGTAGTATCTCAGTGGGGGATCAGCCCCAGCATTTT. The encoded protein is CASSISVGDQPQHF.

This chain uses TRBV7-2 with TRBJ2-3, with D hard to call. The CDR3 is 12 amino acids. V lost 2 bases, J lost 4 bases, and 4 bases lay in between. Per germline, CDR1 SGHTA and CDR2 FQGNSA. The CDR3 nucleotides are TGTGCCAGCAGCTTATTGGCAGATACGCAGTATTTT. Amino acids: CASSLLADTQYF.

This chain uses TRBV10-1 with TRBJ2-3; 9 bases agree with TRBD2. This CDR3 is 17 amino acids long. CDR1 WNHNN and CDR2 SYGVQD come from the germline V gene (reference sequence). V lost 3 bases to trimming and J lost 1 base; unmatched junction nucleotides: 8. The CDR3, as DNA: TGCGCCAGCAGTGAATTAGCGGGAGAGCAACGCACAGATACGCAGTATTTT. It encodes CASSELAGEQRTDTQYF.